This is a list of T cell receptor beta chains from one sample in a study of monozygotic twins with cystic fibrosis. The data were produced by immunoSEQ multiplex PCR, yet TCRdb's version contains in-frame clones alone and is incomplete. Among about 39,000 clones listed, approximately 90% were seen once. The sample taken for sequencing was blood. These receptors originate from a boy younger than 10 with cystic fibrosis. Both conserved end residues are part of each CDR3. A D gene is named only where the DNA matches it firmly. Size is stated for part of the rows, as once, few or many counts, or as a class when the clone is expanded.

v_call	j_call	clone_size	d_call	cdr3_nt	cdr3_aa
TRBV15	TRBJ2-7	once	.	TGTGCCACCAGCAGAGATCGCCAGGGGTCCTACGAGCAGTACTTC	CATSRDRQGSYEQYF
TRBV19	TRBJ1-5	.	TRBD1	TGTGCCAGTCAGACACAACCCCGGGGACAGGGCGATCAGCCCCAGCATTTT	CASQTQPRGQGDQPQHF
TRBV7-8	TRBJ1-1	.	TRBD1	TGTGCCAGCAGCTCACCTCGTGGGACAGTGAACACTGAAGCTTTCTTT	CASSSPRGTVNTEAFF
TRBV9	TRBJ2-7	.	TRBD1	TGTGCCAGCAGCCCCGGACAGGACTCCTACGAGCAGTACTTC	CASSPGQDSYEQYF
TRBV2	TRBJ1-4	.	TRBD1	TGTGCCAGCAGTGAGTCGGCGACAGGGGCAGAGGAAAAACTGTTTTTT	CASSESATGAEEKLFF
TRBV29-1	TRBJ1-1	.	.	TGCAGCGTTCGGGGCCCCGAGAGATCTGAAGCTTTCTTT	CSVRGPERSEAFF
TRBV27	TRBJ2-5	.	.	TGTGCCAGCAGTTTCGCGGGGATCGAGACCCAGTACTTC	CASSFAGIETQYF
TRBV6-1	TRBJ1-1	.	.	TGTGCCAGCAGTGAATATCCGGGGCCGAACACTGAAGCTTTCTTT	CASSEYPGPNTEAFF
TRBV18	TRBJ1-5	.	.	TGTGCCAGCTCACCTCGGGCAGGACGCAATCAGCCCCAGCATTTT	CASSPRAGRNQPQHF
TRBV5-5	TRBJ2-7	.	.	TGTGCCAGCAGCTTGGGGACAGCTCTCGGAGAGTACTTC	CASSLGTALGEYF
TRBV10-3	TRBJ1-1	once	.	TGTGCCATCAGTGAGTCCACAGGGAACACTGAAGCTTTCTTT	CAISESTGNTEAFF
TRBV2	TRBJ1-2	.	.	TGTGCCAGCAGTGAAGCGCTCCAGGCCTCCTATGGCTACACCTTC	CASSEALQASYGYTF
TRBV10-3	TRBJ1-1	.	TRBD1	TGTGCCGTAGGACAGGGGCAGGGGAACACTGAAGCTTTCTTT	CAVGQGQGNTEAFF
TRBV5-6	TRBJ1-2	.	.	TGTGCCAGCAGCTTCGGGCCAGCGCTAAACTATGGCTACACCTTC	CASSFGPALNYGYTF
TRBV19	TRBJ1-1	few	TRBD1	TGTGCCAGTAGTTACGACAGGGGGCAAACTGAAGCTTTCTTT	CASSYDRGQTEAFF
TRBV2	TRBJ2-5	.	.	TGTGCCAGCAGTCCCGGGTGGACCCAGTACTTC	CASSPGWTQYF
TRBV5-1	TRBJ2-2	.	TRBD1	TGCGCCAGCAGCTTGATTGGACTGGGACAGGGGGCCACCGGGGAGCTGTTTTTT	CASSLIGLGQGATGELFF
TRBV7-6	TRBJ2-1	.	TRBD2	TGTGCCAGCAGCCCCTCGGGACTAGCGGGTCAGTCCGAGCAGTTCTTC	CASSPSGLAGQSEQFF
TRBV25-1	TRBJ1-1	.	.	TGTGCCAGCAGCCTTTCCCCGGGAGGCACTGAAGCTTTCTTT	CASSLSPGGTEAFF
TRBV5-1	TRBJ1-1	.	TRBD1	TGCGCCAGCAGCTTCGGACAGGGCCCTGAAGCTTTCTTT	CASSFGQGPEAFF
TRBV5-4	TRBJ2-3	.	TRBD2	TGTGCCAGCAGCTTTGGCGGGGGGGGTCCAGATACGCAGTATTTT	CASSFGGGGPDTQYF
TRBV7-8	TRBJ1-6	.	.	TGTGCCAGCAGCTTAGCTTACATTCTTGGATCACCCCTCCACTTT	CASSLAYILGSPLHF
TRBV7-9	TRBJ2-5	.	.	TGTGCCAGCACCCCGAGGCGGGGGCCGGGAGAGACCCAGTACTTC	CASTPRRGPGETQYF
TRBV6-1	TRBJ1-2	few	.	TGTGCCAGCAGTGTTACAGGCTATGGCTACACCTTC	CASSVTGYGYTF
TRBV4-1	TRBJ2-5	.	TRBD2	TGCGCCAGCAGCCAGGGACTAGCGGGACGGGAGACCCAGTACTTC	CASSQGLAGRETQYF
TRBV7-9	TRBJ1-5	.	TRBD1	TGTGCCAGCAGTTCAACGGACAGGGGAGGCAATCAGCCCCAGCATTTT	CASSSTDRGGNQPQHF
TRBV7-9	TRBJ2-1	.	.	TGTGCCACGCGTGCTGGGGGGGCGAATAATGAGCAGTTCTTC	CATRAGGANNEQFF
TRBV7-2	TRBJ1-1	.	TRBD1	TGTGCCAGCAGCTGGACAGGCCCGAGGGTGACTGAAGCTTTCTTT	CASSWTGPRVTEAFF
TRBV6-1	TRBJ2-7	.	.	TGTGCCAGCGGATCCTACGAGCAGTACTTC	CASGSYEQYF
TRBV7-2	TRBJ2-4	.	TRBD1	TGTGCCAGCAGCTTACAGACAGGGGTGACCAAAAACATTCAGTACTTC	CASSLQTGVTKNIQYF
TRBV6-5	TRBJ2-7	.	.	TGTGCCAGCAGTTACTCGACCCCAGCCCCCTACGAGCAGTACTTC	CASSYSTPAPYEQYF
TRBV6-5	TRBJ2-1	.	TRBD1	TGTGCCAGCAGTTACTCGCAGGGGGCGGATTTTGCGCAGTTCTTC	CASSYSQGADFAQFF
TRBV6-5	TRBJ2-3	.	TRBD1	TGTGCCAGCAGGGGGAGTCAGGGGGCTTTGGATACGCAGTATTTT	CASRGSQGALDTQYF
TRBV4-1	TRBJ2-2	.	.	TGCGCCAGCAGCCAAGAAGGCCTGGGCGGGGAGCTGTTTTTT	CASSQEGLGGELFF
TRBV4-2	TRBJ2-4	.	.	TGTGCCAGCAGCCAGGGGATGAGCAAAAACATTCAGTACTTC	CASSQGMSKNIQYF
TRBV7-2	TRBJ1-2	once	TRBD1	TGTGCCAGCAGCTTAATGGGACAGTCTAGGGGCTACACCTTC	CASSLMGQSRGYTF
TRBV27	TRBJ1-4	once	.	TGTGCCAGCAGTTTAGGCAATCCAGGGGAAAAACTGTTTTTT	CASSLGNPGEKLFF
TRBV11-3	TRBJ2-7	.	.	TGTGCCAGCAGCCCCGCGGGTTACGAGCAGTACTTC	CASSPAGYEQYF
TRBV4-1	TRBJ2-7	.	.	TGCGCCAGCAGCCAAGCAGACAGGACAACTTCCTACGAGCAGTACTTC	CASSQADRTTSYEQYF
TRBV5-6	TRBJ1-6	.	.	TGTGCCAGCAGCTTAAGTCGGGGCAGGAATTCACCCCTCCACTTT	CASSLSRGRNSPLHF
TRBV5-1	TRBJ1-2	.	.	TGCGCCAGCAGCTTGGAAGGGGGTTATGGCTACACCTTC	CASSLEGGYGYTF